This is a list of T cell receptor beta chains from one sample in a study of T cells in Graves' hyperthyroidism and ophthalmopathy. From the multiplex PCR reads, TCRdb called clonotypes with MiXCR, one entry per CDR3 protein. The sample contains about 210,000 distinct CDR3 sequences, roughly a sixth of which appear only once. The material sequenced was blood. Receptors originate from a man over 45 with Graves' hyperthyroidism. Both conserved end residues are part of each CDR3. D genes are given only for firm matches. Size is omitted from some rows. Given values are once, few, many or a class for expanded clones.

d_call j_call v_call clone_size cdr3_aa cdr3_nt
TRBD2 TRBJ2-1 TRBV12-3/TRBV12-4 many CASSFSGRGYNEQFF TGTGCCAGCAGTTTCAGCGGGAGGGGATACAATGAGCAGTTCTTC
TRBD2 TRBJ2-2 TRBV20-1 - CSATVGLGSGELFF TGCAGTGCTACTGTCGGACTAGGATCCGGGGAGCTGTTTTTT
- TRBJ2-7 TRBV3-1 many CASSQSGLDEQYF TGTGCCAGCAGCCAGTCGGGACTGGATGAGCAGTACTTC
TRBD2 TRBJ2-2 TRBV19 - CASSIGFGLAGVATGELFF TGTGCCAGTAGTATAGGTTTTGGACTAGCGGGAGTCGCCACCGGGGAGCTGTTTTTT
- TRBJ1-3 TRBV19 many CASTSSGNTIYF TGTGCCAGTACAAGCTCTGGAAACACCATATATTTT
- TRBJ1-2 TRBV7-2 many CASSWGGDYYGYTF TGTGCCAGCAGCTGGGGAGGGGATTATTATGGCTACACCTTC
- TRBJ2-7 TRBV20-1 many CSARDPQYEQYF TGCAGTGCTAGAGATCCCCAATACGAGCAGTACTTC
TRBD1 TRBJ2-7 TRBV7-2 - CASSLGQAKWFEQYF TGTGCCAGCAGCCTAGGACAGGCCAAATGGTTCGAGCAGTACTTC
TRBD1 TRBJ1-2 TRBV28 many CASRTGGLYGYTF TGTGCCAGTCGAACAGGGGGCTTATATGGCTACACCTTC
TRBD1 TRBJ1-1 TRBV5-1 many CASRTGRTTEAFF TGCGCCAGCAGGACAGGGCGAACGACTGAAGCTTTCTTT
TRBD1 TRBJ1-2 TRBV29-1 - CSVDVWGQRGYGYTF TGCAGCGTTGATGTTTGGGGACAGAGAGGCTATGGCTACACCTTC
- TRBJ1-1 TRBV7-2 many CASSLMKEGEAFF TGTGCCAGCAGCTTAATGAAGGAGGGGGAAGCTTTCTTT
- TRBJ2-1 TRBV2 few CASRPGPRGEQFF TGTGCCAGCAGGCCCGGGCCGAGAGGTGAGCAGTTCTTC
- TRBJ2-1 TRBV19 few CASSIRYNEQFF TGTGCCAGTAGTATCCGTTACAATGAGCAGTTCTTC
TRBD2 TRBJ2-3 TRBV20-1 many CSARDLASGSATDTQYF TGCAGTGCTAGAGATCTGGCTAGCGGGAGTGCCACAGATACGCAGTATTTT
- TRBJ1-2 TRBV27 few CASSWDIKYISGYTF TGTGCCAGCAGTTGGGACATTAAGTACATTAGTGGCTACACCTTC
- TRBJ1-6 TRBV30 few CAWSAALQSPLHF TGTGCCTGGAGTGCCGCCCTTCAGTCACCCCTCCACTTT
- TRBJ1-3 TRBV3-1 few CASRGSKSPNTIYF TGTGCCAGCAGGGGTTCCAAGAGTCCAAACACCATATATTTT
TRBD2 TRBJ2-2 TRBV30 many CAWRISGLAGFRGELFF TGTGCCTGGAGAATATCGGGACTAGCGGGATTCAGGGGGGAGCTGTTTTTT
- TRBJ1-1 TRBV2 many CASTPDGGPTEAFF TGTGCCAGCACTCCGGACGGGGGCCCGACTGAAGCTTTCTTT
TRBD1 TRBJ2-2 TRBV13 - CASSRGQGGYTGELFF TGCGCCAGCAGCAGGGGACAGGGAGGTTACACCGGGGAGCTGTTTTTT
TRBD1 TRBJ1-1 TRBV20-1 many CSARESTWVRQGMNTEAFF TGCAGTGCTAGAGAATCTACTTGGGTGAGACAGGGGATGAACACTGAAGCTTTCTTT
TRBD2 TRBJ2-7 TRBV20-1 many CSARETSGASYEQYF TGCAGTGCTAGAGAGACTAGCGGGGCCTCGTACGAGCAGTACTTC
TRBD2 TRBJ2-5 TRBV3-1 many CASSARLAGHKTQYF TGTGCCAGCAGCGCACGACTAGCGGGCCATAAGACCCAGTACTTC